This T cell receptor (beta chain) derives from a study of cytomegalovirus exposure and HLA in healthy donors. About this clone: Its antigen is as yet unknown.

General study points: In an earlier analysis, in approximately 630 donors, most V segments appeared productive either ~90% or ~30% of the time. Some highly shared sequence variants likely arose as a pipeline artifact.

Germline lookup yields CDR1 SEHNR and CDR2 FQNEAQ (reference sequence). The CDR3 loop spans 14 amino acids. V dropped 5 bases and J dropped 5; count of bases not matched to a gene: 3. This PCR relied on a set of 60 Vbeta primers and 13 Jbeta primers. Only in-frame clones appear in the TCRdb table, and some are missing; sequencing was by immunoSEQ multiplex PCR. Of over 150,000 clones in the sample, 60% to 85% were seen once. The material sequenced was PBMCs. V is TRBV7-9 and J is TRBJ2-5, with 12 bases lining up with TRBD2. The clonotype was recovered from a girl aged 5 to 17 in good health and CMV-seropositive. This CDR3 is CASSPTSGGETQYF. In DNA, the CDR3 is TGTGCCAGCAGCCCTACTAGCGGGGGGGAGACCCAGTACTTC.